This T cell receptor beta chain was captured in a study of T-cell memory formation after mild COVID-19. MiXCR, applied by TCRdb to the 5' RACE reads, yields one record per CDR3 protein. The sample consists of 290,000 or so distinct CDR3 sequences, 15% to 20% of them appearing once. V was pared by 0 bases and J by 8 bases, with 13 bases between. The CDR3 sequence is 14 residues long. CDR1 and CDR2 from the germline V gene are MDHEN and SYDVKM. The V gene is TRBV28, the J gene TRBJ1-1, with D uncertain. What was sequenced was PBMCs or a T cell subset sorted from them (not recorded which). This clonotype originated in a man in his late teens or twenties who had mild COVID-19 (a few samples of this study predate the infection). Cell type and time point are not known. This CDR3 reads CASSLWRQRREAFF. The DNA for the CDR3 is TGTGCCAGCAGTTTATGGAGGCAAAGGAGAGAAGCTTTCTTT.